The present T cell receptor (beta chain) was sequenced within a study of blood T cell repertoires in COVID-19 (dated by TCRdb to 2018 to 2021). General notes on the study: The collaborator samples originated in the United States, Italy and Spain and spanned the acute and convalescent phases of COVID-19. The sample metadata nearly always contained a de-identified subject ID, COVID-19 status, age in years and sex. HLA class I and class II types, where available, came from metadata supplied by the sample provider rather than from assay-based typing. The samples were drawn from the first 160 participants of the ongoing ImmuneRACE study and from over 950 subjects provided by 6 global collaborators. The repertoires were released in a freely available public database meant as a resource for research on the immune response to SARS-CoV-2. Deeply sampled blood TCRbeta repertoires from subjects exposed to, actively infected with, or recovered from COVID-19 were included in the dataset. The prospective study material was composed of cDNA or gDNA derived from T cells, B-cell-depleted T cells, or PBMCs. Results and caveats for the whole study, not just this receptor: The quantity of clinical and demographic metadata differed by source and by participant and was supplied without curation.

Collaborating institutions collected whole blood in K2EDTA tubes following their own protocols. Collaborator samples were shipped for TCRbeta analysis as frozen whole blood, isolated PBMCs, or DNA extracted from either sample type. Looking up the germline V gene (reference sequence) yields CDR1 WNHNN and CDR2 SYGVQD. Trimming removed 7 bases from V and 1 base from J, leaving 14 bases between the germline ends. The CDR3 runs 15 amino acids, cysteine and phenylalanine included. Solely the CDR3 DNA is kept, with 45 bases framed from the first base. The immunoSEQ Assay, a bias-controlled multiplex PCR, was used to amplify TCRbeta CDR3 regions from genomic DNA. From the authors' description of their analysis: Nucleated cell counts per sample were estimated from amplification of reference gene primers within the assay. To quantify the absolute abundance of each unique TCRbeta CDR3 rearrangement, sequence reads were collapsed and filtered. For each sample, productive Simpson clonality was calculated as the square root of Simpson's diversity index over productive rearrangements. The immuneACCESS repertoire file appears here via TCRdb, limited to in-frame rearrangements. These files lack a portion of the clones; in checked studies, under half of the deficit traces to unresolved V genes, and the cause of the others is not known. V and J calls and clone size come straight from that table; D and trimming were deduced from the DNA. The sample yields just over 70,000 clones; 70% to 80% were counted once. Of the sample, approximately 40% falls within the top ten clones.

In this sample, this clone turned up once. The antigen it binds to is not known. One base away there is no much larger clone; base qualities are not given. The sequencing input was peripheral blood. Recombination joined TRBV10-1 with TRBJ1-3, with the D gene call left open. The sequence was obtained from a woman in her 70s with acute or convalescent COVID-19. The CDR3 loop reads CASIKPRISGNTIYF. The DNA is as follows: TGCGCCAGCATAAAACCGCGGATTTCTGGAAACACCATATATTTT.